This entry lists 27 T cell receptor beta chains sequenced from one sample in a study of blood T cells in healthy people across ages. The use of a sample-barcoded 5' primer and a J-beta primer mix characterized a second PCR of roughly 6 to 11 cycles. TCRdb passed the 5' RACE reads through MiXCR, listing each CDR3 protein once. The sample lists 500,000 to 600,000 distinct CDR3 sequences, approximately 27% occurring once. The sample comprised blood. The receptors were gathered from a woman in her 70s in good health.

The genes are TRBV20-1 and TRBJ1-6; 9 bases line up with TRBD1. The CDR3 sequence is 16 residues long. With 0 bases clipped from V and 8 bases from J, the junction kept 8 bases outside the gene matches. CDR1 and CDR2 from the germline V gene are DFQATT and SNEGSKA (reference sequence). The CDR3: CSAREVGDRADSPLHF. CDR3 sequence (DNA): TGCAGTGCTAGAGAAGTGGGGGACAGGGCAGATTCACCCCTCCACTTT.

The J gene is TRBJ2-5, the V gene TRBV20-1; D not resolved. V lost 2 bases and J lost 7, with 14 bases in between. This CDR3 is built from 13 residues. The germline gives CDR1 DFQATT, CDR2 SNEGSKA (reference sequence). As DNA, the CDR3 is TGCAGTGCTAGAAAACAGCTCCTTTGGACCCAGTACTTC. Translation gives CSARKQLLWTQYF.

The chain has TRBV6-5 and TRBJ2-1; 13 positions agree with TRBD2. CDR3 length equals 16 residues. In germline, CDR1 is MNHEY, CDR2 SVGAGI. Germline trimming cut 2 bases from V and 6 bases from J; bases unmatched to any gene: 4. DNA of the CDR3: TGTGCCAGCAGTTACCCGGGACTAGCGGGGATCAATGAGCAGTTCTTC. It yields the protein CASSYPGLAGINEQFF.

A few counts support this clonotype. V and J are TRBV12-3 or TRBV12-4 and TRBJ2-1, with D perhaps TRBD2 (6 bases). With 8 bases removed from V and 0 bases from J, the gap between germline ends came to 8 bases. This CDR3 is 13 amino acids long. The CDR3 coding sequence is TGTGCCAGCGGGGGGAGCTCCTACAATGAGCAGTTCTTC. Translation: CASGGSSYNEQFF.

This chain uses TRBV12-3 or TRBV12-4 with TRBJ1-5, with TRBD1 identical over 9 bases. This CDR3 is built from 15 residues. J lost 5 bases, V lost 6 bases, and 8 bases had no gene match. In DNA, the CDR3 is TGTGCCAGCAGAGGACAGGGGACCTACTATCAGCCCCAGCATTTT. Encoded protein: CASRGQGTYYQPQHF.

The count of this clonotype is one. This is likely a read error, given that the CDR3 carries no conserved phenylalanine or tryptophan at its end. This CDR3 is CASSLGGGNTEAFL. As DNA, the CDR3 is TGTGCCAGCAGCTTAGGAGGGGGGAACACTGAAGCTTTCCTT. V is TRBV7-9 and J is TRBJ1-1; a possible D gene is TRBD1 (6 bases). Trimming removed 1 base from V and 1 base from J, with 7 bases in between. The V gene's germline CDR1 is SEHNR and CDR2 FQNEAQ (reference sequence). The CDR3 consists of 14 residues.

The V call is TRBV12-3 or TRBV12-4, the J call TRBJ2-5, with D hard to call. The V and J ends lost 6 bases and 1 base respectively, with 12 bases between them. The CDR3 is made up of 14 amino acids. CDR3 residues: CASRNRRSQETQYF. The CDR3 nucleotides read TGTGCCAGCAGGAACCGACGGAGCCAAGAGACCCAGTACTTC.

The chain links TRBV7-9 to TRBJ1-2; weak D call: TRBD1 (6 bases). Germline lookup yields CDR1 SEHNR and CDR2 FQNEAQ (reference sequence). V dropped 3 bases and J dropped 3 bases, with 11 bases sitting between them. This CDR3 is built from 14 residues. The DNA of the CDR3 is TGTGCCAGCAGCTTGGTGGGGGCAGACTATGGCTACACCTTC. It codes for CASSLVGADYGYTF.

The rearrangement links TRBV3-1 to TRBJ1-1; D is ambiguous. V lost 0 bases, J lost 2 bases, and 7 bases lay in between. Germline V gene sequence: CDR1 LGHDT, CDR2 YNNKEL (reference sequence). The CDR3 consists of 14 residues. CDR3 bases: TGTGCCAGCAGCCAAGATGTTCGTAACACTGAAGCTTTCTTT. It is translated as CASSQDVRNTEAFF.

This rearrangement joins TRBV20-1 to TRBJ2-1; D gene unclear. The V gene's germline CDR1 is DFQATT and CDR2 SNEGSKA (reference sequence). V shed 4 bases and J shed 4 bases, with 5 bases lying between them. The CDR3 has 11 amino acids. CDR3: CSANNYNEQFF. The CDR3 nucleotides are TGCAGTGCTAACAATTACAATGAGCAGTTCTTC.

This clonotype occurred a few times. The rearrangement links TRBV12-5 to TRBJ2-7; D unclear. Germline V CDR1 and CDR2: LGHNT, FRNRAP. The CDR3 has 14 residues. V was pared by 2 bases and J by 0 bases, with 8 bases between. This CDR3 reads CASGLSMDSYEQYF. The CDR3 region has the DNA TGTGCTAGTGGTTTGAGCATGGACTCCTACGAGCAGTACTTC.

The chain couples TRBV12-3 or TRBV12-4 to TRBJ1-1; D gene ambiguous. Between the trimmed V and J ends, which lost 4 bases and 2 bases, there was a span of 11 bases. The CDR3 has 14 residues. The CDR3, as DNA: TGTGCCAGCAGTTCTCTAGTGCCCAACACTGAAGCTTTCTTT. Translation: CASSSLVPNTEAFF.

CDR3 in amino acids: CASSRSSLGQGYEQYF. The CDR3 DNA sequence: TGTGCCAGCAGCCGGTCCTCCCTGGGACAGGGGTACGAGCAGTACTTC. The rearrangement links TRBV7-2 to TRBJ2-7; 10 positions match TRBD1. J gave up 4 bases and V 5 bases, and 11 bases lay outside the gene matches. The CDR3 sequence is 16 residues long. Per the germline V gene, CDR1 is SGHTA and CDR2 is FQGNSA.

This clonotype turned up a few times. The V gene is TRBV20-1, the J gene TRBJ2-1, with 8 bases matching TRBD2. Germline CDR1 and CDR2: DFQATT and SNEGSKA (reference sequence). This CDR3 region has 15 residues. V gave up 5 bases and J gave up 6 bases; unmatched junction bases: 12. In DNA, the CDR3 is TGCAGTGCTCCCTTAGTGGCGGGGGGATCCAATGAGCAGTTCTTC. This translates into CSAPLVAGGSNEQFF.

In this sample, this clonotype turned up many times. This chain uses TRBV29-1 with TRBJ2-7; D call uncertain. Trimming removed 6 bases from V and 3 bases from J, with 15 bases in between. Per the germline V gene, CDR1 is SQVTM and CDR2 is ANQGSEA. The CDR3 is 13 amino acids. The CDR3 DNA sequence: TGCAGCGTCTCCCTAGACGGGCTCTACGAGCAGTACTTC. Residues: CSVSLDGLYEQYF.

This clonotype showed up many times. The rearrangement joins TRBV20-1 to TRBJ2-7; 9 nucleotides agree with TRBD2. Unmatched junction bases numbered 12, after V lost 6 bases and J lost 3 bases. Germline lookup yields CDR1 DFQATT and CDR2 SNEGSKA (reference sequence). The CDR3 runs 15 residues. The CDR3 bases are TGCAGTGCCAGGGTGTTTGGCGGGGGGGACTACGAGCAGTACTTC. It yields the protein CSARVFGGGDYEQYF.

This clonotype was picked up a small number of times. This rearrangement joins TRBV4-2 to TRBJ1-4, with D tentatively TRBD1 (5 bases). Germline V gives CDR1 LGHNA, CDR2 YNFKEQ. Trimming took off 3 bases at V and 6 bases at J, with 14 bases between the two ends. This CDR3 is built from 15 residues. The CDR3 sequence: CASSQPDTGDEKLFF. For the CDR3, the DNA is TGTGCCAGCAGCCAGCCGGACACGGGGGATGAAAAACTGTTTTTT.

The gene calls are TRBV12-3 or TRBV12-4 and TRBJ2-1; 7 positions agree with TRBD1. CDR3 size: 15 residues. V dropped 3 bases and J dropped 7; count of bases not matched to a gene: 9. The CDR3 DNA reads as TGTGCCAGCAGTTTCTGGGGACAGATAGGAAATGAGCAGTTCTTC. Translation: CASSFWGQIGNEQFF.

This chain links TRBV11-2 with TRBJ2-1, with D possibly TRBD2 on 5 matching bases. This CDR3 is built from 15 residues. The V and J ends lost 5 bases and 7 bases respectively, with 18 bases between them. Germline CDR1 and CDR2: SGHAT and FQNNGV. The DNA for the CDR3 is TGTGCCAGCAGCCCTCGGACCCTAGCAAATAATGAGCAGTTCTTC. As protein: CASSPRTLANNEQFF.

Only a few counts were recorded for this clonotype. The gene calls are TRBV12-3 or TRBV12-4 and TRBJ2-2; 12 bases match TRBD2. V was pared by 8 bases and J by 1 base, with 2 bases of the junction left unmatched. The CDR3 covers 15 residues. CDR3 protein: CASSGLAGNTGELFF. The CDR3, as DNA: TGTGCCAGCTCGGGACTAGCGGGGAACACCGGGGAGCTGTTTTTT.

This sequence joins TRBV7-2 and TRBJ2-2, with 8 bases identical to TRBD2. With V trimmed by 5 bases and J by 6 bases, 8 bases remained unmatched. This CDR3 has 15 amino acids. The germline CDR1 and CDR2 sequences are SGHTA and FQGNSA. The chain's CDR3 is CASSPYGGGPGELFF. As DNA, the CDR3 is TGTGCCAGCAGCCCATACGGGGGGGGCCCCGGGGAGCTGTTTTTT.

The chain uses TRBV29-1 and TRBJ1-4, with D tentatively TRBD1 (5 bases). Trimming pared 7 bases from V and 8 bases from J, leaving 17 bases between. CDR3 length equals 13 residues. The germline V gene encodes CDR1 SQVTM and CDR2 ANQGSEA. CDR3 protein: CSAGARRNEKLFF. Here the CDR3 DNA reads TGCAGCGCTGGGGCCAGGCGGAACGAAAAACTGTTTTTT.

A few counts support this clonotype. The chain uses TRBV3-1 and TRBJ2-2; no clear D gene. V was clipped by 4 bases and J by 1 base, with 22 bases between them. The CDR3 runs to 19 residues. Germline-derived CDR1 and CDR2 are LGHDT and YNNKEL (reference sequence). This chain's CDR3 is CASSPSLFRWRRNTGELFF. The DNA of the CDR3 is TGTGCCAGCAGCCCATCCCTATTTAGGTGGCGGAGGAACACCGGGGAGCTGTTTTTT.

The chain links TRBV7-3 to TRBJ2-3, with TRBD2 matching 15 bases. The CDR3 sequence is 18 residues long. V lost 2 bases and J lost 2; bases outside the gene matches: 5. The germline CDR1 and CDR2 sequences are SGHTA and FQGTGA. The CDR3 is CASSLEGTSGGTTDTQYF. The CDR3 nucleotides read TGTGCCAGCAGCTTAGAAGGGACTAGCGGGGGGACCACAGATACGCAGTATTTT.

This clonotype was observed many times. V is TRBV5-5 and J is TRBJ2-5; D uncertain. Trimming removed 1 base at V and 1 base at J, with 14 bases between. The CDR3 consists of 16 residues. The germline V gene has CDR1 SGHKS and CDR2 YYEKEE (reference sequence). CDR3 protein: CASSLRPSGSQETQYF. CDR3 coding DNA: TGTGCCAGCAGCTTGAGGCCGTCGGGCAGCCAAGAGACCCAGTACTTC.

At least ten counts were recorded for this clonotype. The chain is built from TRBV20-1 and TRBJ1-4, with 9 bases fitting TRBD1. The CDR3 is made up of 16 amino acids. The trim removed 2 bases at V and 5 bases at J, leaving 9 bases unmatched. CDR1 and CDR2 from the germline V gene are DFQATT and SNEGSKA (reference sequence). Written as DNA, the CDR3 is TGCAGTGCTAGACAGACCGGGACAGGGATAAATGAAAAACTGTTTTTT. Its protein product is CSARQTGTGINEKLFF.

This clonotype showed up just a few times. The gene calls are TRBV14 and TRBJ2-6; D is perhaps TRBD2 (6 bases). From germline, CDR1 is SGHDN and CDR2 FVKESK. The CDR3 consists of 18 residues. V shed 0 bases and J shed 4 bases, with 16 bases lying between them. CDR3 DNA: TGTGCCAGCAGCCAAGACTGGCAGGGAGGATGGGGGGCCAACGTCCTGACTTTC. Translated: CASSQDWQGGWGANVLTF.